This T cell receptor beta chain was found in a study of blood T cell repertoires in COVID-19. Study-level information: Samples representing acute and convalescent COVID-19 were sourced from the United States, Italy and Spain.

In the original processing: Estimation of nucleated cell counts was performed using reference gene primer amplification. Profiling relied on immunoSEQ multiplex PCR, and the TCRdb table lists in-frame clones only, not all of them. V, J and clone size derive from that table, while D and trimming were established from the DNA sequence. The table has 200,000 or so clones, over 70% seen once. Germline values: CDR1 SQVTM, CDR2 ANQGSEA. This CDR3 spans 13 amino acids. Trimming cost V 5 bases and J 3 bases; bases outside gene matches: 3. This receptor was identified in a woman in her 70s with acute or convalescent COVID-19. Source material: peripheral blood. The V gene is TRBV29-1, the J gene TRBJ2-3; 9 bases are a match to TRBD1. The DNA for the CDR3 is TGCAGCGTTACGGGACAGGGTACAGATACGCAGTATTTT. Amino acids: CSVTGQGTDTQYF.